This passage covers 14 T cell receptor beta chains from one sample sequenced in a study of neurological immune-mediated disorders. The time point denotes: longitudinal time-point 1 (baseline). TCRdb called the 5' RACE reads again in MiXCR, with one record for every CDR3 protein. The sample records about 53,000 distinct CDR3 sequences, approximately 11% being singletons. The sample was PBMCs. These receptors were taken from a middle-aged woman in good health.

The table lists this clonotype with many counts. This sequence joins TRBV7-2 and TRBJ2-7, with a tentative D call TRBD1 (5 bases). The CDR3 sequence is 13 residues long. CDR1 and CDR2 (germline): SGHTA, FQGNSA. Deletions cut 5 bases from V and 3 bases from J, with 11 bases between. CDR3 in DNA: TGTGCCAGCAGCGCGGTAAGGGGCTACGAGCAGTACTTC. Protein product: CASSAVRGYEQYF.

This clonotype was counted at least ten times. The V gene is TRBV5-1, the J gene TRBJ1-1, with a tentative D call TRBD1 (5 bases). CDR1 and CDR2 (germline): SGHRS, YFSETQ. Trimming took 1 base from V and 0 from J, leaving 10 bases between them. The CDR3 spans 15 residues. CDR3 bases: TGCGCCAGCAGCTTGTGGGGGGAGATGAACACTGAAGCTTTCTTT. This sequence encodes CASSLWGEMNTEAFF.

There are many counts of this clonotype. The genes are TRBV20-1 and TRBJ2-1, with no clear D. Looked up from germline, CDR1 is DFQATT and CDR2 is SNEGSKA (reference sequence). This CDR3 comprises 12 residues. V was cut by 3 bases and J by 5 bases, with 8 bases left in between. CDR3 protein: CSASALNNEQFF. The CDR3 DNA reads TGCAGTGCTAGTGCTCTCAACAATGAGCAGTTCTTC.

Ten or more counts support this clonotype. This chain connects TRBV5-1 to TRBJ1-2; no clear D. Germline CDR1 reads SGHRS; CDR2 reads YFSETQ. This CDR3 has 15 residues. Trimming removed 1 base from V and 7 bases from J, with 17 bases in between. The chain's CDR3 is CASSLTLTASGGYTF. The CDR3 DNA follows: TGCGCCAGCAGCTTGACCCTGACGGCCTCGGGTGGCTACACCTTC.

This clonotype was seen repeatedly, ten times or more. This chain joins TRBV29-1 and TRBJ2-5; D is tentatively TRBD1 or TRBD2 (5 bases each). V was pared by 2 bases and J by 7 bases, with 14 bases between. Germline V CDR1 and CDR2: SQVTM, ANQGSEA. The CDR3 sequence is 13 residues long. This CDR3 reads CSVERIGAGTQYF. Written as DNA, the CDR3 is TGCAGCGTTGAAAGAATCGGGGCGGGGACCCAGTACTTC.

This clonotype was recorded at least ten times. This chain joins TRBV6-6 and TRBJ1-1; D is undetermined. V dropped 7 bases and J dropped 7 bases, with 13 bases sitting between them. The CDR3 runs 12 residues. Germline V gene lookup returns CDR1 MNHNY and CDR2 SVGAGI (reference sequence). The CDR3 coding sequence is TGTGCCAGCACCGACCCTCCGGGTGAAGCTTTCTTT. It is translated as CASTDPPGEAFF.

On this clonotype: This sequence may be a read error, since a much larger clone differs from it by one base. The rearrangement joins TRBV9 to TRBJ1-2; D is perhaps TRBD1 (5 bases). V lost 4 bases, J lost 4 bases, and 17 bases lay in between. The CDR3 has 15 residues. Germline values: CDR1 SGDLS, CDR2 YYNGEE. This chain's CDR3 is CASSYNPGRGYGYTF. As DNA, the CDR3 is TGTGCCAGCAGCTATAACCCGGGACGGGGCTATGGCTACACCTTC.

This clonotype was detected many times. The V and J genes are TRBV29-1 and TRBJ2-2; D may match TRBD1 or TRBD2 (5 bases each). There are 13 residues in the CDR3. CDR1 is SQVTM and CDR2 is ANQGSEA in the germline V gene. With 5 bases removed from V and 6 bases from J, the gap between germline ends came to 13 bases. The CDR3 DNA reads as TGCAGCGTTCAATCAGGGAGAGCCGGGGAGCTGTTTTTT. Amino acid sequence: CSVQSGRAGELFF.

In its sample, this clonotype was seen many times. This chain connects TRBV5-1 to TRBJ2-1; D uncertain. CDR1 and CDR2 from the germline V gene are SGHRS and YFSETQ. CDR3 length: 13 residues. Trimming cost V 4 bases and J 10 bases, with 15 bases left between them. The CDR3 DNA is TGCGCCAGCAGCCCCAAAGCCCTTGGGGAGCAGTTCTTC. Its protein is CASSPKALGEQFF.

This clonotype was recorded at least ten times. The chain joins TRBV5-6 to TRBJ2-7; 7 bases are a match to TRBD1. There are 14 residues in the CDR3. With V trimmed by 4 bases and J by 0 bases, 4 bases remained unmatched. The germline CDR1 and CDR2 sequences are SGHDT and YYEEEE. CDR3 loop: CASSQGVPSYEQYF. The CDR3 DNA sequence: TGTGCCAGCAGCCAGGGGGTCCCCTCCTACGAGCAGTACTTC.

The sample holds a few counts of this clonotype. This sequence may be a read error, since a much larger clone differs from it by one base. The V gene is TRBV12-3 or TRBV12-4, the J gene TRBJ2-6; TRBD1 matches 7 bases. There are 17 residues in the CDR3. CDR3 in amino acids: CASTPTGTLSGVNVLTF. In DNA, the CDR3 is TGTGCCAGCACCCCGACAGGGACCCTCTCTGGGGTCAACGTCCTGACTTTC.

This clonotype was counted many times. This rearrangement joins TRBV28 to TRBJ2-7; D gene ambiguous. The CDR3 is 12 amino acids. Germline V gene lookup returns CDR1 MDHEN and CDR2 SYDVKM. Trimming shortened V by 2 bases and J by 3 bases, and 5 bases separated the two germline ends. The chain's CDR3 is CASSLLGYEQYF. The CDR3 DNA reads TGTGCCAGCAGTTTACTCGGCTACGAGCAGTACTTC.

This clonotype appeared many times. CDR3 coding DNA: TGCGCCAGCAGCGGACCAGGGGGACGGGACACTGAAGCTTTCTTT. Translated, it gives CASSGPGGRDTEAFF. The V gene is TRBV5-1, the J gene TRBJ1-1; 7 bases align to TRBD1. V was pared by 4 bases and J by 3 bases, with 9 bases of the junction left unmatched. CDR1 and CDR2 (germline): SGHRS, YFSETQ. This CDR3 region has 15 residues.

The sample holds many counts of this clonotype. The chain combines TRBV5-1 with TRBJ2-5; no reliable D call. V lost 0 bases and J 2 bases, leaving 5 bases between the germline ends. This CDR3 is 13 amino acids long. Germline-derived CDR1 and CDR2 are SGHRS and YFSETQ. CDR3 region: CASSLEPQETQYF. In nucleotides, the CDR3 is TGCGCCAGCAGCTTGGAGCCGCAAGAGACCCAGTACTTC. The full variable domain, rest sourced from reference TRBV5-1 and TRBJ2-5, is KAGVTQTPRYLIKTRGQQVTLSCSPISGHRSVSWYQQTPGQGLQFLFEYFSETQRNKGNFPGRFSGRQFSNSRSEMNVSTLELGDSALYLCASSLEPQETQYFGPGTRLLVL.